The next 8 T cell receptor beta chains were all read from a single sample in a study of T cell changes during pregnancy in multiple sclerosis. Clones were read by immunoSEQ multiplex PCR, and TCRdb kept only the in-frame ones, dropping some. The sample records tens of thousands of clones, about nine tenths being singletons. Sequenced: PBMCs (not recorded whether the cells were cultured). The source of these receptors is a female donor with multiple sclerosis, enrolled in a pregnancy study.

The rearrangement joins TRBV20-1 to TRBJ1-1; the D is unclear. CDR1 is DFQATT and CDR2 is SNEGSKA in the germline V gene (reference sequence). The CDR3 spans 11 residues. The ends were cut back, 5 bases at V and 3 bases at J, with 7 bases in the middle. The CDR3 DNA is TGCAGTGCTCATCACGACACTGAAGCTTTCTTT. This translates into CSAHHDTEAFF.

This chain uses TRBV4-1 with TRBJ2-1, with a tentative D call TRBD2 (5 bases). V was cut by 4 bases and J by 8 bases, with 12 bases left in between. This CDR3 has 13 residues. Germline CDR1 and CDR2: MGHRA and YSYEKL. In nucleotides, the CDR3 is TGCGCCAGCAGCCCGTTTGGGCGGGATGAGCAGTTCTTC. Translation gives CASSPFGRDEQFF.

This sequence joins TRBV7-9 and TRBJ2-3, with D unclear. Trimming took off 0 bases at V and 2 bases at J, with 9 bases between the two ends. Germline V gene data show CDR1 as SEHNR and CDR2 as FQNEAQ (reference sequence). There are 15 residues in the CDR3. CDR3 sequence reads: CASSLAGVDTDTQYF. CDR3 in DNA: TGTGCCAGCAGCTTAGCTGGCGTTGACACAGATACGCAGTATTTT.

The gene calls are TRBV28 and TRBJ2-7; D not certain. The CDR3 contains 13 residues. From germline, CDR1 is MDHEN and CDR2 SYDVKM. The V gene lost 2 bases and the J gene lost 0 bases, with 5 bases spanning the gap. CDR3 coding DNA: TGTGCCAGCAGTTTAAGAAGCTCCTACGAGCAGTACTTC. Its protein product is CASSLRSSYEQYF.

The chain recombines TRBV9 with TRBJ2-2, with a possible D match to TRBD2 (6 bases). This CDR3 is built from 15 residues. CDR1 and CDR2 from the germline V gene are SGDLS and YYNGEE. Trimming cost V 2 bases and J 0 bases, with 8 bases left between them. The CDR3 DNA reads TGTGCCAGCAGCGTTTGGGGGGCGAACACCGGGGAGCTGTTTTTT. Its translation: CASSVWGANTGELFF.

This clone was picked up a small number of times. The J gene is TRBJ1-1, the V gene TRBV27, with D uncertain. This CDR3 region has 13 residues. Trimming left V 10 bases short and J 3 bases short, with 15 bases between. Germline V gene sequence: CDR1 MNHEY, CDR2 SMNVEV (reference sequence). Here the CDR3 DNA reads TGTGCCACTCCGGGCCCGCATCACACTGAAGCTTTCTTT. Translated, it gives CATPGPHHTEAFF.

The chain carries TRBV28 and TRBJ2-7; tentative D call: TRBD1 (5 bases). The germline CDR1 and CDR2 sequences are MDHEN and SYDVKM. Trimming stripped 7 bases from V and 4 bases from J, with 11 bases between. This CDR3 is 12 amino acids long. CDR3 sequence: CASISGKYEQYF. The CDR3 coding sequence is TGTGCCAGCATATCAGGGAAGTACGAGCAGTACTTC.

The chain uses TRBV19 and TRBJ2-3; D is perhaps TRBD1 or TRBD2 (5 bases each). Germline V gives CDR1 LNHDA, CDR2 SQIVND (reference sequence). There are 14 residues in the CDR3. Trimming cost V 5 bases and J 0 bases, with 9 bases left between them. CDR3: CASSPGPSTDTQYF. CDR3 sequence (DNA): TGTGCCAGTAGTCCGGGACCTAGCACAGATACGCAGTATTTT.